This T cell receptor (beta chain) derives from a study of cytomegalovirus exposure and HLA in healthy donors (TCRdb year 2017). About the study as a whole: According to a later analysis, one platform produced both the 110 or so validation repertoires and the roughly 650 repertoires of the first cohort. To predict cytomegalovirus infection status, the study combined high-throughput TCR immunosequencing, statistical association of individual TCRs with disease status, and machine learning. Besides the first cohort of around 700 subjects, a separate validation cohort made up of roughly 130 different subjects was used. The aim of the study was to test whether cataloging public T cell receptors could identify signatures of past pathogen exposure.

Library preparation used the immunoSEQ multiplex PCR assay. The published analysis was carried out like this. A statistical classification framework was built to diagnose cytomegalovirus status from the catalog of TCR beta chain sequences. TCRdb holds this immuneACCESS table with in-frame rearrangements only. Some clones are missing; in checked studies, unresolved V genes explain under half, and the rest has no known cause. V and J calls plus clone size are reproduced from that table; the DNA served to infer D and trimming. The sample profile shows 200,000 to 250,000 clones; 70% to 90% of them were found once. The ten most abundant clones make up 4.5% to 7% of the sample. The study at large found these results: The authors suggested that the approach could potentially be generalized to other disease states and immunological phenotypes. The study gave a list of about 160 TCR beta chains associated with cytomegalovirus. A few of the identified cytomegalovirus-associated TCR beta chains were confirmed in vitro to be specific for cytomegalovirus antigens. In both the original and validation cohorts, the classifier was reported to diagnose cytomegalovirus status with high specificity and sensitivity. The validation cohort had no HLA typing available for a later analysis, so co-occurrence within that cohort was assessed over all 130 or so repertoires. Most TCR sequences were observed very rarely across donors, whereas some public TCRs were present in many individuals. A later analysis found that TCRs clustered in the first cohort also tended to co-occur in the 120 or so validation repertoires, with 90% to 95% of cluster scores above 0.

The donors were included in the validation cohort of 100 to 150 subjects, a group kept apart from the roughly 700-subject first cohort. Of note for this clone: No cognate antigen has been identified for it. No much larger clonotype is one base removed from it; base qualities were not supplied.

The origin of this receptor is a woman under 30 in good health and CMV-seronegative. The sample consisted of PBMCs.

The DNA reads as follows: TGTGCCAGCAGAAGTGACAGGGCTTCATATCAGCCCCAGCATTTT. Translated, it reads CASRSDRASYQPQHF. The chain couples TRBV6-1 to TRBJ1-5; TRBD1 fits 7 bases in the junction. CDR1 and CDR2 are read off the germline V gene as MNHNS and SASEGT. Counted from cysteine to phenylalanine, this CDR3 has 15 amino acids. The only DNA kept is the CDR3, 45 bases in frame from the first base. Unmatched junction bases come to 10, with V trimmed by 6 bases and J by 5 bases.